The 29 T cell receptor beta chains below come from one sample, sequenced in a study of neoadjuvant anti-PD-1 for oral cavity cancer. Profiled with immunoSEQ multiplex PCR; TCRdb holds only in-frame clones, not every one. Of more than 50,000 clones in the sample, 65% to 80% are singletons; the top ten hold approximately 2.4%. The sample in question was PBMCs, obtained before nivolumab (anti-PD-1) treatment. The receptors here all came from a person aged 35-80 years with oral cavity squamous cell carcinoma.

V is TRBV5-1 and J is TRBJ2-2; 8 nucleotides agree with TRBD1. V lost 0 bases, J lost 5 bases, and 6 bases stayed unmatched. Germline V gene lookup returns CDR1 SGHRS and CDR2 YFSETQ. The CDR3 runs to 16 residues. CDR3 bases: TGCGCCAGCAGCTTGGACCGGGACAGGCAGACCGGGGAGCTGTTTTTT. Its translation is CASSLDRDRQTGELFF.

The rearrangement uses TRBV6-5 and TRBJ1-4; weak D call: TRBD1 (5 bases). This CDR3 is 14 amino acids long. V shed 6 bases and J shed 5 bases, with 13 bases lying between them. CDR1 is MNHEY and CDR2 is SVGAGI in the germline V gene. CDR3: CASRATGGNEKLFF. The CDR3 region has the DNA TGTGCCAGCAGGGCTACAGGCGGCAATGAAAAACTGTTTTTT.

This clone was seen only a few times. The CDR3 DNA is TGTGCCAGCAGTGAATTAAGGGGCGGTGAAGCTTTCTTT. Protein sequence: CASSELRGGEAFF. This chain joins TRBV25-1 and TRBJ1-1, with a tentative D call TRBD1 (5 bases). Germline CDR1 reads MGHDK; CDR2 reads SYGVNS. There are 13 residues in the CDR3. The V and J ends lost 1 base and 7 bases respectively, with 10 bases between them.

The chain links TRBV19 to TRBJ1-3, with D unclear. The CDR3 covers 16 residues. CDR1 LNHDA and CDR2 SQIVND come from the germline V gene (reference sequence). V was shortened by 0 bases and J by 0 bases, with 9 bases between the two germline ends. This CDR3 reads CASSIDLAGSGNTIYF. In nucleotides, the CDR3 is TGTGCCAGTAGTATAGATCTGGCAGGCTCTGGAAACACCATATATTTT.

This sequence joins TRBV2 and TRBJ1-2, with TRBD1 matching 10 bases. Germline V gives CDR1 SNHLY, CDR2 FYNNEI. V lost 4 bases, J lost 5 bases, and 7 bases stayed unmatched. This CDR3 has 15 amino acids. The CDR3: CASSARTGGSYGYTF. CDR3 bases: TGTGCCAGCAGTGCCCGGACAGGGGGTTCGTATGGCTACACCTTC.

The chain joins TRBV29-1 to TRBJ1-2; D is possibly TRBD1 (5 bases). The V end lost 2 bases, the J end lost 1 base, and 8 bases lay between the germline ends. The germline V gene encodes CDR1 SQVTM and CDR2 ANQGSEA. The CDR3 runs to 13 residues. The CDR3 sequence: CSVERTLNYGYTF. CDR3 coding DNA: TGCAGCGTTGAACGGACACTTAACTATGGCTACACCTTC.

J is TRBJ2-4 and V is TRBV7-8; a possible D gene is TRBD2 (6 bases). Deletions cut 3 bases from V and 7 bases from J, with 16 bases between. This CDR3 contains 15 residues. CDR1 is SGHVS and CDR2 is FQNEAQ in the germline V gene. The CDR3 loop reads CASSLAGPGANIQYF. In DNA, the CDR3 is TGTGCCAGCAGCTTGGCGGGACCCGGGGCCAACATTCAGTACTTC. The whole variable domain, remainder taken from reference TRBV7-8 and TRBJ2-4, is GAGVSQSPRYKVAKRGQDVALRCDPISGHVSLFWYQQALGQGPEFLTYFQNEAQLDKSGLPSDRFFAERPEGSVSTLKIQRTQQEDSAVYLCASSLAGPGANIQYFGAGTRLSVL.

V gene TRBV19 combines with J gene TRBJ1-6, with D possibly being TRBD1 (5 bases). Germline V CDR1 and CDR2: LNHDA, SQIVND (reference sequence). The CDR3 covers 16 residues. Trimming cost V 7 bases and J 8 bases, with 21 bases left between them. DNA for the CDR3: TGTGCCAGTAAGAGAGGTCAGGGAGTCAGAGATTCACCCCTCCACTTT. This encodes CASKRGQGVRDSPLHF.

The sample holds a few counts of this clone. The chain uses TRBV7-2 and TRBJ1-5; no definite D call. Germline lookup yields CDR1 SGHTA and CDR2 FQGNSA. The CDR3 runs to 15 residues. With 5 bases removed from V and 3 bases from J, the gap between germline ends came to 14 bases. The CDR3 sequence is CASSPLGGNNQPQHF. DNA of the CDR3: TGTGCCAGCAGCCCCCTGGGCGGGAACAATCAGCCCCAGCATTTT.

This chain connects TRBV19 to TRBJ1-4; unclear D gene. Germline CDR1 reads LNHDA; CDR2 reads SQIVND (reference sequence). V was pared by 6 bases and J by 5 bases, with 10 bases between. The CDR3 contains 13 residues. CDR3 coding DNA: TGTGCCAGTAGGAGAGCCCTCAATGAAAAACTGTTTTTT. It encodes CASRRALNEKLFF.

V usage is TRBV5-6 and J usage is TRBJ2-3; the match to TRBD1 covers 10 bases. V dropped 5 bases and J dropped 5; count of bases not matched to a gene: 8. The CDR3 is 15 amino acids. Germline CDR1 is SGHDT and CDR2 is YYEEEE. The CDR3 here is CASRSGTGEEDTQYF. CDR3 coding DNA: TGTGCCAGCAGGAGTGGGACAGGGGAGGAAGATACGCAGTATTTT.

This clone has only one observation. The chain carries TRBV7-6 and TRBJ2-1; D is unclear. The CDR3 covers 14 residues. Per germline, CDR1 SGHVS and CDR2 FNYEAQ. Trimming took 1 base from V and 7 from J, leaving 11 bases between them. The CDR3 DNA follows: TGTGCCAGCAGCTTAGGAGCCATTCGGAATGAGCAGTTCTTC. Protein sequence: CASSLGAIRNEQFF.

The chain links TRBV29-1 to TRBJ1-1, with 7 nucleotides matching TRBD1. This CDR3 has 13 residues. The ends lost 5 bases at V and 1 base at J; junction bases unmatched: 4. Germline V gives CDR1 SQVTM, CDR2 ANQGSEA. CDR3 protein: CSVSGGGNTEAFF. The CDR3 region has the DNA TGCAGCGTTTCAGGGGGGGGGAACACTGAAGCTTTCTTT.

This clone was observed a handful of times. The chain joins TRBV7-8 to TRBJ2-1; 8 bases line up with TRBD1. V was clipped by 5 bases and J by 1 base; unmatched bases: 7. This CDR3 has 16 amino acids. Germline assignment: CDR1 SGHVS and CDR2 FQNEAQ. CDR3 amino acids: CASSQTDRGSYNEQFF. The DNA for the CDR3 is TGTGCCAGCAGCCAGACTGACAGGGGATCCTACAATGAGCAGTTCTTC.

CDR3 sequence: CASSAPGTWSSYNEQFF. As DNA, the CDR3 is TGTGCCAGCAGTGCCCCGGGAACCTGGAGCTCCTACAATGAGCAGTTCTTC. V and J are TRBV6-1 and TRBJ2-1, with a tentative D call TRBD2 (5 bases). In germline, CDR1 is MNHNS, CDR2 SASEGT. The V gene lost 4 bases and the J gene lost 0 bases, with 16 bases spanning the gap. The CDR3 extends over 17 amino acids.

The chain combines TRBV4-1 with TRBJ1-2, with 9 bases matching TRBD1. The germline gives CDR1 MGHRA, CDR2 YSYEKL. V lost 0 bases and J lost 9; bases outside the gene matches: 8. CDR3 length: 15 amino acids. CDR3 residues: CASSQEVGDRASYTF. The CDR3 DNA is TGCGCCAGCAGCCAAGAGGTAGGGGACAGGGCTAGCTACACCTTC.

The chain uses TRBV15 and TRBJ1-2; 7 bases are a match to TRBD1. The length of the CDR3 is 15 residues. V lost 6 bases, J lost 6 bases, and 13 bases stayed unmatched. Per germline, CDR1 LNHNV and CDR2 YYDKDF (reference sequence). The CDR3 DNA sequence: TGTGCCACCAGAGAGACAGGGATCAGTCAGGATGGCTACACCTTC. This encodes CATRETGISQDGYTF.

The chain is built from TRBV4-2 and TRBJ1-2; D is uncertain. V lost 3 bases and J lost 3, with 11 bases in between. This CDR3 is built from 14 residues. Germline assignment: CDR1 LGHNA and CDR2 YNFKEQ. CDR3 in DNA: TGTGCCAGCAGCCATCCCGGGCGGGACTATGGCTACACCTTC. This codes for CASSHPGRDYGYTF.

The chain joins TRBV6-1 to TRBJ1-4; 7 nucleotides agree with TRBD1. The CDR3 loop spans 15 amino acids. With V trimmed by 5 bases and J by 0 bases, 3 bases remained unmatched. Germline V gene sequence: CDR1 MNHNS, CDR2 SASEGT. CDR3 region: CASSRGTATNEKLFF. For the CDR3, the DNA is TGTGCCAGCAGTCGGGGGACAGCAACTAATGAAAAACTGTTTTTT.

This clone is medium-sized (0.01 to 0.1%) within its sample. The rearrangement joins TRBV7-9 to TRBJ1-2; 9 bases match TRBD1. V gave up 0 bases and J gave up 1 base; unmatched junction bases: 3. The CDR3 consists of 16 residues. CDR1 and CDR2 from the germline V gene are SEHNR and FQNEAQ (reference sequence). Written as DNA, the CDR3 is TGTGCCAGCAGCTTAGCCACAGGGGGCTTTAACTATGGCTACACCTTC. Its translation is CASSLATGGFNYGYTF. The whole variable domain, remainder taken from reference TRBV7-9 and TRBJ1-2, is DTGVSQNPRHKITKRGQNVTFRCDPISEHNRLYWYRQTLGQGPEFLTYFQNEAQLEKSRLLSDRFSAERPKGSFSTLEIQRTEQGDSAMYLCASSLATGGFNYGYTFGSGTRLTVV.

The chain combines TRBV30 with TRBJ1-1; D ambiguous. The V gene lost 3 bases and the J gene lost 1 base, with 12 bases spanning the gap. CDR1 is GTSNPN and CDR2 is SVGIG in the germline V gene (reference sequence). CDR3 length equals 14 residues. For the CDR3, the DNA is TGTGCCTGGAGCCCTGGACCCGAGAACACTGAAGCTTTCTTT. This encodes CAWSPGPENTEAFF.

The V and J genes are TRBV11-2 and TRBJ2-6; D possibly corresponds to TRBD2 (5 bases). The CDR3 totals 14 residues. Germline V gives CDR1 SGHAT, CDR2 FQNNGV. The V and J ends lost 0 bases and 8 bases respectively, with 8 bases between them. In DNA form, the CDR3 reads TGTGCCAGCAGCTTAGACGGACTTCCCAACGTCCTGACTTTC. Translation: CASSLDGLPNVLTF.

The V gene is TRBV19, the J gene TRBJ1-2; 10 nucleotides agree with TRBD1. Germline V gene data show CDR1 as LNHDA and CDR2 as SQIVND (reference sequence). V lost 6 bases to trimming and J lost 1 base; unmatched junction nucleotides: 8. The CDR3 has 16 residues. In nucleotides, the CDR3 is TGTGCCAGTAGCTGGGGAGACAGGGGGCTTAACTATGGCTACACCTTC. Translation gives CASSWGDRGLNYGYTF.

This chain connects TRBV7-9 to TRBJ2-7; D is unresolved. CDR1 and CDR2 (germline): SEHNR, FQNEAQ (reference sequence). This CDR3 has 14 residues. With 5 bases removed from V and 1 base from J, the gap between germline ends came to 12 bases. The CDR3 bases are TGTGCCAGCAGCGCCTGGGGTCCATCCTACGAGCAGTACTTC. This codes for CASSAWGPSYEQYF.

CDR3 bases: TGCGCCAGCAGCAGGGGACGCACGGGGGAGTACGAGCAGTACTTC. It encodes CASSRGRTGEYEQYF. The genes are TRBV5-1 and TRBJ2-7; D perhaps matches TRBD2 (6 bases). Looked up from germline, CDR1 is SGHRS and CDR2 is YFSETQ. CDR3 length: 15 amino acids. Deletions cut 4 bases from V and 4 bases from J, with 18 bases between.

In this sample, this clone turned up once. This chain connects TRBV2 to TRBJ1-1; 10 bases match TRBD1. The ends lost 7 bases at V and 0 bases at J; junction bases unmatched: 14. The CDR3 covers 18 residues. CDR1 is SNHLY, CDR2 FYNNEI, per germline. The CDR3 region is CASIFLDRGLSMNTEAFF. The CDR3 DNA sequence: TGTGCCAGCATCTTTCTAGACAGGGGGCTATCCATGAACACTGAAGCTTTCTTT.

The rearrangement links TRBV5-4 to TRBJ2-2; tentative D call: TRBD1 (6 bases). The CDR3 spans 16 residues. CDR1 is SGHNT, CDR2 YYREEE, per germline (reference sequence). V lost 3 bases and J lost 0, with 12 bases in between. CDR3 amino acids: CASSSLTGPNTGELFF. CDR3 DNA: TGTGCCAGCAGCTCGCTGACAGGACCGAACACCGGGGAGCTGTTTTTT.

The chain has TRBV5-6 and TRBJ1-6; tentative D call: TRBD1 (6 bases). CDR1 SGHDT and CDR2 YYEEEE come from the germline V gene. This CDR3 region has 16 residues. The V gene lost 3 bases and the J gene lost 7 bases, with 17 bases spanning the gap. The CDR3 region is CASSWPDSRANSPLHF. CDR3 DNA sequence: TGTGCCAGCAGCTGGCCGGACAGCCGAGCGAATTCACCCCTCCACTTT.

The V and J genes are TRBV5-6 and TRBJ1-2, with TRBD1 identical over 7 bases. Germline V gene lookup returns CDR1 SGHDT and CDR2 YYEEEE. The CDR3 sequence is 13 residues long. With 4 bases clipped from V and 4 bases from J, the junction kept 4 bases outside the gene matches. In nucleotides, the CDR3 is TGTGCCAGCAGCCGGGACAGTTCCTATGGCTACACCTTC. As protein: CASSRDSSYGYTF. Together with reference TRBV5-6 and TRBJ1-2, the CDR3 gives the full variable domain: DAGVTQSPTHLIKTRGQQVTLRCSPKSGHDTVSWYQQALGQGPQFIFQYYEEEERQRGNFPDRFSGHQFPNYSSELNVNALLLGDSALYLCASSRDSSYGYTFGSGTRLTVV.